In its sample, the clone carrying this T cell receptor (beta chain) was seen many times. Antigen unknown. Researchers amplified the TCR beta CDR3 regions from RNA transcripts. The TCR CDR3 first-round RT-PCR relied on the HTBI primer set. TCRdb re-derived calls from the multiplex PCR reads in MiXCR, one entry per CDR3 protein. The table records roughly 800,000 distinct CDR3 sequences, roughly 40% of them present only once. The sample comes from a study of T cells in Graves' hyperthyroidism and ophthalmopathy. Study-level findings and limits: Model output signaled ophthalmopathy a median about seven months ahead of onset. A 13 V-J model separated ophthalmopathy from stable hyperthyroidism.

The clonotype was recovered from a man between 18 and 29 years old with Graves' hyperthyroidism. The sequenced material came from blood.

The CDR3 DNA is TGTGCCAGCATGGGGCTAGCGGGAGGGCCGGGTGAGACCCAGTACTTC. This translates into CASMGLAGGPGETQYF. The gene calls are TRBV25-1 and TRBJ2-5; the match to TRBD2 covers 12 bases. CDR3 length: 16 residues. Germline trimming cut 7 bases from V and 5 bases from J; bases unmatched to any gene: 11. CDR1 and CDR2 (germline): MGHDK, SYGVNS. The complete variable domain, with remaining parts taken from reference TRBV25-1 and TRBJ2-5, reads EADIYQTPRYLVIGTGKKITLECSQTMGHDKMYWYQQDPGMELHLIHYSYGVNSTEKGDLSSESTVSRIRTEHFPLTLESARPSHTSQYLCASMGLAGGPGETQYFGPGTRLLVL.